The source of this TCR beta chain is a study of control samples from healthy donors and cancer patients. The CDR3 covers 15 residues. Germline V gene sequence: CDR1 MNHEY, CDR2 SVGAGI. Unmatched junction bases numbered 14, after V lost 9 bases and J lost 5 bases. The assay was immunoSEQ multiplex PCR, and TCRdb's table has in-frame clones only and misses some. Of about 100,000 clones listed, around four fifths are singletons. The V and J genes are TRBV6-5 and TRBJ1-1; 8 positions agree with TRBD1. The sample consisted of blood. This TCR came from a man aged 18 to 35 in good health. The CDR3 DNA follows: TGTGCCAGTTTTATAGTCCTACAGGGGGGAACTGAAGCTTTCTTT. It specifies CASFIVLQGGTEAFF.